Following are 7 T cell receptor beta chains from one sample sequenced in a study of CD8 T cells in ankylosing spondylitis (dated by TCRdb to about 2017). To prepare the library, 5' RACE was applied. TCRdb names Illumina HiSeq 2500 as the instrument used. Using fastp trimming at Q25 and MiXCR clonotype assembly, TCRdb reanalyzed the public sequencing data and kept in-frame beta chains. Every entry covers one CDR3 protein and lists the most common genes and DNA from its rows. This sample comprises 150,000 to 200,000 distinct CDR3 sequences, about 16% of them detected only once. Roughly 7.7% of the sample rests with the top ten. Specimen: blood, either unsorted or a sorted T cell fraction (not recorded which). The receptors shown here come from a male donor with ankylosing spondylitis or in good health (not recorded which).

This clonotype came up a few times. The genes are TRBV7-9 and TRBJ2-2; D is undetermined. Trimming removed 4 bases from V and 0 bases from J, with 9 bases in between. Germline CDR1 and CDR2: SEHNR and FQNEAQ (reference sequence). The length of the CDR3 is 15 residues. CDR3 sequence: CASSSRQTNTGELFF. DNA of the CDR3: TGTGCCAGCAGCTCTCGACAAACGAACACCGGGGAGCTGTTTTTT.

The table lists this clonotype with many counts. The J gene is TRBJ1-1, the V gene TRBV20-1, with D hard to call. Trimming cost V 5 bases and J 6 bases, with 19 bases left between them. Germline values: CDR1 DFQATT, CDR2 SNEGSKA (reference sequence). The CDR3 is 14 residues long. The CDR3 bases are TGCAGTGCTCATGAGTCCTTGTGGAGACCTGAAGCTTTCTTT. Translation gives CSAHESLWRPEAFF.

The V gene is TRBV5-1, the J gene TRBJ2-1; D is ambiguous. V was clipped by 0 bases and J by 2 bases, with 3 bases between them. The germline gives CDR1 SGHRS, CDR2 YFSETQ. The CDR3 length is 13 residues. The CDR3 DNA follows: TGCGCCAGCAGCTTGGGGGCCTACAATGAGCAGTTCTTC. Translating it yields CASSLGAYNEQFF.

This clonotype was counted ten times or more. The chain carries TRBV24-1 and TRBJ1-2; D remains ambiguous. The CDR3 totals 12 residues. CDR1 and CDR2 from the germline V gene are KGHDR and SFDVKD. The V gene lost 6 bases and the J gene lost 4 bases, with 8 bases spanning the gap. The CDR3 nucleotides are TGTGCCACCAGTCAAACCTCCTATGGCTACACCTTC. Residues: CATSQTSYGYTF.

This clonotype has at least ten counts. The rearrangement joins TRBV5-1 to TRBJ2-5; 9 positions match TRBD2. Per the germline V gene, CDR1 is SGHRS and CDR2 is YFSETQ. This CDR3 comprises 16 residues. V dropped 5 bases and J dropped 2; count of bases not matched to a gene: 10. The CDR3 here is CASSQGSGRQQETQYF. CDR3 DNA sequence: TGCGCCAGCAGTCAGGGCAGCGGGAGGCAACAAGAGACCCAGTACTTC.

This clonotype has at least ten counts. J is TRBJ1-1 and V is TRBV5-1; 10 nucleotides align to TRBD1. CDR1 is SGHRS, CDR2 YFSETQ, per germline. Trimming took 0 bases from V and 4 from J; bases not matched to a gene: 3. The CDR3 extends over 15 amino acids. In DNA, the CDR3 is TGCGCCAGCAGCTTGGGGGACAGGGGTACCACTGAAGCTTTCTTT. This gives the protein CASSLGDRGTTEAFF.

This clonotype was seen many times. V gene TRBV5-1 combines with J gene TRBJ2-2, with D perhaps matching TRBD1 (5 bases). Germline CDR1 reads SGHRS; CDR2 reads YFSETQ. V was pared by 4 bases and J by 3 bases, with 7 bases between. The CDR3 runs to 13 residues. The CDR3: CASSKGDTGELFF. The CDR3 nucleotides read TGCGCCAGCAGCAAAGGGGACACCGGGGAGCTGTTTTTT.